This TCR beta chain was found in a study of T cell responses to AZD1222 COVID-19 vaccine. Method: immunoSEQ multiplex PCR; TCRdb's copy keeps in-frame clones and lacks some. The repertoire consists of more than 110,000 clones, with about 91% occurring once and the leading ten covering around 2.7%. Trimming removed 0 bases at V and 7 bases at J, with 10 bases between. This CDR3 comprises 13 residues. CDR1 is SGHTS, CDR2 YDEGEE, per germline. For this clone: As yet, its antigen is unknown.

Whole-study findings and limits: Reportedly, close to half of spike-specific TCRs are directed against unmutated variant regions. Donors in the cohort were predominantly white British and more often female, and clonal diversity was possibly underestimated. Vaccine-associated CD4 TCRs spanned spike, dominant at 160-218 and 743-854. It was only a handful of AZD1222 recipients who were seropositive at baseline.

The chain uses TRBV5-8 and TRBJ2-5; D is uncertain. The TCR originated in an adult in good health. The input for sequencing was peripheral blood, taken on day 0 of AZD1222 vaccination. This CDR3 reads CASSLGLIGTQYF. The CDR3 nucleotides are TGTGCCAGCAGCTTGGGGCTCATAGGGACCCAGTACTTC. Looking up the rest from reference TRBV5-8 and TRBJ2-5 gives the full variable domain: EAGVTQSPTHLIKTRGQQATLRCSPISGHTSVYWYQQALGLGLQFLLWYDEGEERNRGNFPPRFSGRQFPNYSSELNVNALELEDSALYLCASSLGLIGTQYFGPGTRLLVL.